This entry features one TCR beta chain sequence. The data stem from a study of blood T cell repertoires in COVID-19. As for the study in general: COVID-19 samples collected from the United States, Italy and Spain covered acute and convalescent phases.

Germline V CDR1 and CDR2: SGHTA, FQGNSA. V was cut by 4 bases and J by 5 bases, with 11 bases left in between. This CDR3 has 13 amino acids. Per the original data handling: For nucleated cells, counts were estimated from reference gene primer amplification. The method was immunoSEQ multiplex PCR; TCRdb's version includes in-frame clones alone and lacks a portion of them. The DNA gave D and trimming, while V, J and clone size come from that table. The data hold approximately 140,000 clones, with around three quarters observed a single time. Sequenced sample: peripheral blood. The receptor was isolated from a man aged 80 or over with acute or convalescent COVID-19. V usage is TRBV7-2 and J usage is TRBJ1-1; D perhaps matches TRBD1 (5 bases). This CDR3 reads CASSYDRGTEAFF. CDR3 DNA: TGTGCCAGCAGCTACGACAGAGGTACTGAAGCTTTCTTT.